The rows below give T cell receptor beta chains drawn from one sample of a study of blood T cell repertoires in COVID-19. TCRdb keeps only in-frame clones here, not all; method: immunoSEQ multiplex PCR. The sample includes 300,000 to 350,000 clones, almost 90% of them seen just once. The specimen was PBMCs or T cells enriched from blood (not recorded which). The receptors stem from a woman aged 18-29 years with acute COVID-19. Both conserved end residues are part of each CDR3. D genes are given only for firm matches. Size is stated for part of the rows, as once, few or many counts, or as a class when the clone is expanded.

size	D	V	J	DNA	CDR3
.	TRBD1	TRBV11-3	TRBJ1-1	TGTGCCAGCAGCTTAAGTGGAGCCCTTTGGACAGGCATGAACACTGAAGCTTTCTTT	CASSLSGALWTGMNTEAFF
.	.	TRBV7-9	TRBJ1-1	TGTGCCAGCAACCTACAGGTGAACACTGAAGCTTTCTTT	CASNLQVNTEAFF
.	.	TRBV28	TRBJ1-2	TGTGCCAGCAGTCTCCGGTGGTCTCGTCCGATTCCTAACTATGGCTACACCTTC	CASSLRWSRPIPNYGYTF
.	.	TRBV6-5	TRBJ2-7	TGTGCCAGCAGTTACTCCTCGGGGGAGCAGTACTTC	CASSYSSGEQYF
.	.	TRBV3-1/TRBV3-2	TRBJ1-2	TGTGCCAGCAGCCAAGGGGGCCAGATTTCCTATGGCTACACCTTC	CASSQGGQISYGYTF
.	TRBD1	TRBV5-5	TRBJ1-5	TGTGCCAGCAGCCGACAGGGAGTACAGCCCCAGCATTTT	CASSRQGVQPQHF
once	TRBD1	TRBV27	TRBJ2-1	TGTGCCAGCAGTTTAAGGGCCCGCGACAGGGGGCTAATAATCCCCTTCAATGAGCAGTTCTTC	CASSLRARDRGLIIPFNEQFF
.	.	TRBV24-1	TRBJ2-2	TGTGCCACCAGTGATTCAGGGGCCAACACCGGGGAGCTGTTTTTT	CATSDSGANTGELFF
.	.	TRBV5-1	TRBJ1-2	TGCGCCAGCAGCCCCGGTGGGGGGGAGGCTCAGAAGAGCACCTTC	CASSPGGGEAQKSTF
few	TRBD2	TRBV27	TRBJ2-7	TGTGCCAGCAGTCCCTCCATTTGGGGCGGGAGGGCCCTCGAGCAGTACTTC	CASSPSIWGGRALEQYF
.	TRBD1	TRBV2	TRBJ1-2	TGTGCCAGCAGCCGGGACAGTGCTAACTATGGCTACACCTTC	CASSRDSANYGYTF
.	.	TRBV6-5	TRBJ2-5	TGTGCCAGCAGTTACTCGAGAATCGAGACCCAGTACTTC	CASSYSRIETQYF
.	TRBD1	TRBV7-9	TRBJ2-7	TGTGCCAGCAGCTTACAGGGGGAGAGTTACGAGCAGTACTTC	CASSLQGESYEQYF
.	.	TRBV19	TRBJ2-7	TGTGCCAGTAGTGGCAGGGGAACCTTTTACGAGCAGTACTTC	CASSGRGTFYEQYF
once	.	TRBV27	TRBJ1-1	TGTGCCAGCAGTTTACAGGGGATGTACACTGAAGCTTTCTTT	CASSLQGMYTEAFF
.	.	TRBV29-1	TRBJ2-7	TGCAGCGTTGGGGCAGGGCTCACCTACGAGCAGTACTTC	CSVGAGLTYEQYF
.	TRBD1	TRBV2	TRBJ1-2	TGTGCCAGCAGTGAATGGACAGGTACCAACTATGGCTACACCTTC	CASSEWTGTNYGYTF
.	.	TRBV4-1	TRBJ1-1	TGCGCCAGCAGCCAAGTTACAGGGAGCATGAACACTGAAGCTTTCTTT	CASSQVTGSMNTEAFF
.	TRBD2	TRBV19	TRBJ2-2	TGTGCCACCCGGACGACTAGCGGGAGTTATGACACCGGGGAGCTGTTTTTT	CATRTTSGSYDTGELFF
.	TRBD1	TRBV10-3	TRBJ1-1	TGTGCCATCACCGCGGACAGGGTTGAAGCTTTCTTT	CAITADRVEAFF
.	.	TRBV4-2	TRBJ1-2	TGTGCCAGCAGCCACCACGAGCGGCCAGATAACTATGGCTACACCTTC	CASSHHERPDNYGYTF
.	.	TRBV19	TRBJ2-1	TGTGCCAGTACCCCAGACTTAAACAATGAGCAGTTCTTC	CASTPDLNNEQFF
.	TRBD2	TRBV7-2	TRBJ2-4	TGTGCCAGCAGCTTGAGCGGGAACCCAGCCAAAAACATTCAGTACTTC	CASSLSGNPAKNIQYF
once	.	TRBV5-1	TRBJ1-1	TGCGCCAGCAGCTTGGATTTTAGCCGAGCTTTCTTT	CASSLDFSRAFF
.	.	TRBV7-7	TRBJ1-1	TGTGCTAGTGCTCTGTCTAGTAACACTGAAGCTTTCTTT	CASALSSNTEAFF
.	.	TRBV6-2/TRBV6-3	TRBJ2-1	TGTGCCAGCAGCCGCGGCTCCTACAATGAGCAGTTCTTC	CASSRGSYNEQFF
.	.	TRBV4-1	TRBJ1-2	TGCGCCAGCAGCCAAGAGTTCGGGGGGTATGGCTACACCTTC	CASSQEFGGYGYTF
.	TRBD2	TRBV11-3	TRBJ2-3	TGTGCCAGCAGCTTAGATGGGACTAGCGGGAGTACAGATACGCAGTATTTT	CASSLDGTSGSTDTQYF
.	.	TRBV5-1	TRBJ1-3	TGCGCCAGCAGCTTGACAGGTGCCTTCTCTGGAAACACCATATATTTT	CASSLTGAFSGNTIYF
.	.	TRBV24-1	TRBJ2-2	TGTGCCACCTCTTCCGGGAACACCGGGGAGCTGTTTTTT	CATSSGNTGELFF
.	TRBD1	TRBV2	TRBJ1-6	TGTGCCAGCAGCCGGGACAGGGTCGATAATTCACCCCTCCACTTT	CASSRDRVDNSPLHF
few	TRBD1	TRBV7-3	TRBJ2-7	TGTGCCAGCGGGGATTCAGGGGGCGAAGAGCAGTACTTC	CASGDSGGEEQYF
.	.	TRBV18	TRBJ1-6	TGTGCCAGCTCACTGGACACGAATTCACCCCTCCACTTT	CASSLDTNSPLHF
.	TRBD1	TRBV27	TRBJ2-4	TGTGCCAGCAGCTGGGGACAGACGCGCATTCAGTACTTC	CASSWGQTRIQYF
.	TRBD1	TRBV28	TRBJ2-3	TGTGCCAGCAGCCCTTGGGACAGGGCCACAGATACGCAGTATTTT	CASSPWDRATDTQYF
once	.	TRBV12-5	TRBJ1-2	TGTGCTAGTGGTTTGGTACTGGAACAGAAGCAGAACTATGGCTACACCTTC	CASGLVLEQKQNYGYTF
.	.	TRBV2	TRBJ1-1	TGTGCCAGCAGTGAAACGGTTGAAGCTTTCTTT	CASSETVEAFF
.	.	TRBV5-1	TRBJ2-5	TGCGCCAGCAGCTTAAACGGGAGACGGGAGACCCAGTACTTC	CASSLNGRRETQYF
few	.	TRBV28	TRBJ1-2	TGTGCCAGCAGTTTAAAGGGCAAGGACAGCTATGGCTACACCTTC	CASSLKGKDSYGYTF
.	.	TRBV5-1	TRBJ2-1	TGCGCCAGCAGCCCACGACAATGGAATGAGCAGTTCTTC	CASSPRQWNEQFF
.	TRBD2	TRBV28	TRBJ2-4	TGTGCCAGCAGTTTAGGGCTAGCGGGAGCCCAAAACATTCAGTACTTC	CASSLGLAGAQNIQYF
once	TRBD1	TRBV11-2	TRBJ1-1	TGTGCCAGCAGCTCTACAGGGGGGAACACTGAAGCTTTCTTT	CASSSTGGNTEAFF
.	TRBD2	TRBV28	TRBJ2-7	TGTGCCAGCCTCGACCTTCGCGGGAGGCTTACTCGCGCCTACGAGCAGTACTTC	CASLDLRGRLTRAYEQYF
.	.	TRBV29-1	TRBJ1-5	TGCAGCGTTGGTACACACGGAGGGGATCAGCCCCAGCATTTT	CSVGTHGGDQPQHF
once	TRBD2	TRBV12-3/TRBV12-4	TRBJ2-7	TGTGCGACTGTGCGGGGGACCTACGAGCAGTACTTC	CATVRGTYEQYF
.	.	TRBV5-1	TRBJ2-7	TGCGCCAGCAGCTTGGGGCAGGCCTCCTACGAGCAGTACTTC	CASSLGQASYEQYF
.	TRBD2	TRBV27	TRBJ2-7	TGTGCCAGCAGTTTAAGTTCACTGAGCGGGAGCCCCCCCTACGAGCAGTACTTC	CASSLSSLSGSPPYEQYF
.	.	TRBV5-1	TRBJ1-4	TGCGCCAGCAGCCCAACTACAACTAATGAAAAACTGTTTTTT	CASSPTTTNEKLFF
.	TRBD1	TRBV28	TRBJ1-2	TGTGCCAGCAGTCAACCGGGACAGGGCCTTGGCTACACCTTC	CASSQPGQGLGYTF
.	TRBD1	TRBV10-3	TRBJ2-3	TGTGCCATCAGTCCAACAGGGGAGCCACTTGGTACGCAGTATTTT	CAISPTGEPLGTQYF
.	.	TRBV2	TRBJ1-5	TGTGCCAGCAGTGAAGCGGGGGCGGGTCGGCCCCAGCATTTT	CASSEAGAGRPQHF
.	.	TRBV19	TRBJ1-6	TGTGCCAGTAGGAGGACAGCCTACCCAGGGTCACCCCTCCACTTT	CASRRTAYPGSPLHF
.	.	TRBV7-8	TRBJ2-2	TGTGCCAGCAGCAAGGAGACGGCGGCCGCGAACACCGGGGAGCTGTTTTTT	CASSKETAAANTGELFF
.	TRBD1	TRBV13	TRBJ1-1	TGTGCCAGCAGGACCGGACAGGTAAACACTGAAGCTTTCTTT	CASRTGQVNTEAFF
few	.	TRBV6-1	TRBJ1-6	TGTGCCAGCAGTGAACCGTTTTCTGAGGGAGAGCCCCCCCTCCACTTT	CASSEPFSEGEPPLHF
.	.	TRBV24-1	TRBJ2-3	TGTGCCACCAGTGATTCCCCCGGGAACACAGATACGCAGTATTTT	CATSDSPGNTDTQYF
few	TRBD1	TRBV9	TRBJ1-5	TGTGCCAGCAGCGGCGACAGGGTGGGGAATCAGCCCCAGCATTTT	CASSGDRVGNQPQHF